Sequencing of this TCR beta chain was carried out in a study of T cell responses to AZD1222 COVID-19 vaccine (dated by TCRdb to the early 2020s). With respect to the entire study: TCR sequencing was performed for 230 to 250 trial participants, of whom around 200 were given two doses of AZD1222 and 26 were given two doses of MenACWY control vaccine. Trial participants were enrolled by age into 18-55, 56-69 and 70-plus year subgroups, with 148, 28 and 57 TCR-sequenced participants respectively. General findings and caveats noted by the study authors: Conclusions about previously exposed vaccinees are limited because only a handful of AZD1222 recipients were SARS-CoV-2 seropositive at baseline. Participants were mostly white British and included more females than males, and it was suggested by the authors that clonal diversity may have been underestimated. Reportedly, almost half of the unique spike-specific TCRs recognized epitopes lying outside the regions that are mutated in the B.1.351 and B.1.1.7 variants. In the small 56-69-year group, the increase in depth fell short of significance, most likely because of low power. Because no day 14 peak-response samples were available, the repertoires could be characterized only after the peak T cell response. A significant rise in spike-specific TCR breadth and depth was observed after two AZD1222 doses relative to day 0 and relative to MenACWY recipients. Vaccine-associated CD4 TCRs spanned the whole spike protein, with dominant responses in regions 160-218 and 743-854.

Taken with the paper, the label for time point translates to: about 28 days (+/-7) after the second vaccine dose. AZD1222 recipients with second doses at about 4 weeks or about 12 weeks were pooled, because spike-specific TCR depth and breadth did not differ between schedules. Vaccinee samples came from UK trials COV001 and COV002, including a single-blind randomized controlled phase 2/3 trial of AZD1222 (ChAdOx1 nCoV-19) in healthy adults. For TCRbeta chain sequencing, PBMC samples were collected from trial participants at day 0 and at day 28 after the second dose. The CDR3 regions of human TCRbeta chains were subjected to immunosequencing. The study's processing was this. TCRs in the repertoires were matched against a reference library of SARS-CoV-2-specific TCRs that had been generated with the MIRA antigen-specificity platform. Breadth meant the fraction of unique TCRs that were SARS-CoV-2-associated, whereas depth meant the fraction of total T cells that were SARS-CoV-2-associated. Using the MIRA data, each spike-specific TCR was mapped to the spike region that the TCR reacts to and placed in a CD4 or CD8 class. Log10-transformed breadth and depth values were compared by one-way ANOVA with Sidak's multiple comparisons tests. Imported from immuneACCESS, the table was reduced by TCRdb to in-frame sequences with V and J called. These copies leave out some clones; in studies compared against another copy, an unresolved V gene accounts for under half, and the cause of the remainder is not known. V and J calls and clone size are those listed in that table; D and trimming were worked out from the DNA. The sample contains approximately 200,000 clones, under 95% of them found a single time. 1% of the sample is in the top ten clones.

A word on this clone: There is no known antigen for this receptor. No much larger clonotype is one base removed from it; base qualities were not supplied.

Compared with germline, V lacks 2 bases and J lacks 9 bases; bases without a gene match: 12. Inclusive of the bounding cysteine and phenylalanine, the CDR3 is 16 residues long. Solely the CDR3 DNA is kept, with 48 bases framed from the first base. From a lookup of the germline V gene, CDR1 and CDR2 are SGHVS and FQNEAQ. The receptor chain draws on TRBV7-8 and TRBJ2-5; TRBD1 aligns with 10 central bases. This clonotype was sampled from an adult who received the AZD1222 COVID-19 vaccine. The source was peripheral blood, collected 28 days after the second AZD1222 dose. The CDR3 sequence is CASSLTPGQGPAAQYF. The sequenced DNA: TGTGCCAGCAGCTTAACCCCGGGACAGGGGCCAGCGGCCCAGTACTTC.